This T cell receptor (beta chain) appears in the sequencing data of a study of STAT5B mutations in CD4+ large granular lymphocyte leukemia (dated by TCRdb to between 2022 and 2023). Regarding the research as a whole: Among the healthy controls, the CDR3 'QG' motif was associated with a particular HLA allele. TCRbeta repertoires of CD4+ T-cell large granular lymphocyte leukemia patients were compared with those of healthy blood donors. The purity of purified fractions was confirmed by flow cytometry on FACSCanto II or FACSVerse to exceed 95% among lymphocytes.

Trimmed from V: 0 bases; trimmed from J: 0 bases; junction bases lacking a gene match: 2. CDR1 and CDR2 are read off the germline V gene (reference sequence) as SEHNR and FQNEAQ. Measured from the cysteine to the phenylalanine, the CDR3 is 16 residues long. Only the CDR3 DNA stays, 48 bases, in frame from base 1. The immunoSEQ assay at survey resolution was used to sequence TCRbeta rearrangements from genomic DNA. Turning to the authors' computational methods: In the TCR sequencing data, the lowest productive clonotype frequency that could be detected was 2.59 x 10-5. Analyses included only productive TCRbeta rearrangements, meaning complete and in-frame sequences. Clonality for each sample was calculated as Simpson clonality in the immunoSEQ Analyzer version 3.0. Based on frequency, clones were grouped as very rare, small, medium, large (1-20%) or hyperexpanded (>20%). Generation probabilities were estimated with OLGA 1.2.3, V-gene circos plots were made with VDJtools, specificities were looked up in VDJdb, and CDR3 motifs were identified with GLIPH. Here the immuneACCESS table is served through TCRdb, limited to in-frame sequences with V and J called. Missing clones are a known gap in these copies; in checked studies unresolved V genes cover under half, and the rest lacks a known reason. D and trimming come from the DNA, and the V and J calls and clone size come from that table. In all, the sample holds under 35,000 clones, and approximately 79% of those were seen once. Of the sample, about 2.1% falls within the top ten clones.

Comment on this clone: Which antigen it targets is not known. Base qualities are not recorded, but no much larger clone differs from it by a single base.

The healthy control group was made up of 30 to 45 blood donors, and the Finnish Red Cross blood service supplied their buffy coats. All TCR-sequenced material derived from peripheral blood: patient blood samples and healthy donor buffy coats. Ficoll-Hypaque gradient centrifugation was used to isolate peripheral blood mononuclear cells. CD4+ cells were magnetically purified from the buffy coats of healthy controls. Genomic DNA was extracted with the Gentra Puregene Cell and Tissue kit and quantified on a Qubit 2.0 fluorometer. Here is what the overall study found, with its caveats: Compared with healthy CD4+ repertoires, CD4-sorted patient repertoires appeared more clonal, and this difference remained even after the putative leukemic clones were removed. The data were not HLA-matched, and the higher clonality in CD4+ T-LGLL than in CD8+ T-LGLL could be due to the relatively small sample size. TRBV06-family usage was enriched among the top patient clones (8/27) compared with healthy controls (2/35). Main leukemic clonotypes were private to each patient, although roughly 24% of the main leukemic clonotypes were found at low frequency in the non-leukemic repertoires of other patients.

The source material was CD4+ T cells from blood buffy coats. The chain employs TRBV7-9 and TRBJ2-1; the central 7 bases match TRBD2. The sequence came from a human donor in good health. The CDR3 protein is CASSLAAGSSYNEQFF. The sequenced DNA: TGTGCCAGCAGCTTAGCAGCGGGGAGCTCCTACAATGAGCAGTTCTTC.